Below, 7 T cell receptor beta chains from the same sample are listed, as sequenced in a study of blood T cell repertoires in COVID-19. Repertoires were generated with immunoSEQ multiplex PCR, while TCRdb's copy carries only in-frame clones and drops some. The sample lists 140,000 or so clones, 85% occurring once. The sequenced sample consisted of peripheral blood. The receptors were sampled from a man aged 45-60 years with acute or convalescent COVID-19.

This chain joins TRBV4-1 and TRBJ1-1; possibly TRBD1 for D (5 bases). The ends were cut back, 0 bases at V and 0 bases at J, with 14 bases in the middle. Germline-derived CDR1 and CDR2 are MGHRA and YSYEKL. The CDR3 runs to 17 residues. The CDR3 DNA reads as TGCGCCAGCAGCCAAGATCTTAATGGGGCCTTGAACACTGAAGCTTTCTTT. It specifies CASSQDLNGALNTEAFF.

The genes are TRBV11-1 and TRBJ2-7; 9 nucleotides line up with TRBD2. CDR3 size: 15 residues. Germline V gives CDR1 SGHAT, CDR2 FQDESV (reference sequence). Losses at the gene ends were 5 bases for V and 2 bases for J; bases not matched to a gene: 7. CDR3 sequence: CASSPGLARPYEQYF. The CDR3 DNA reads as TGTGCCAGCAGCCCAGGACTAGCGCGCCCCTACGAGCAGTACTTC.

Written as DNA, the CDR3 is TGTGCCAGCAGTACAGGGGAATTTAACTATGGCTACACCTTC. As protein: CASSTGEFNYGYTF. The chain uses TRBV6-5 and TRBJ1-2; 7 bases match TRBD1. This CDR3 spans 14 amino acids. The V and J ends lost 5 bases and 1 base, in that order; junction bases with no gene match: 4. Germline CDR1 and CDR2: MNHEY and SVGAGI.

The rearrangement joins TRBV19 to TRBJ1-2; TRBD1 aligns across 8 bases. The CDR3 is 15 amino acids. Germline V gene data show CDR1 as LNHDA and CDR2 as SQIVND (reference sequence). V trimming: 1 base; J trimming: 8 bases; junction bases outside the gene matches: 9. CDR3 coding DNA: TGTGCCAGTAGTATAGGCCTGGACAGGGAGGAGGGCTACACCTTC. Translation: CASSIGLDREEGYTF.

This clone was observed a single time. This chain connects TRBV24-1 to TRBJ2-3; a possible D gene is TRBD1 (5 bases). Germline V gives CDR1 KGHDR, CDR2 SFDVKD. V lost 5 bases and J 4 bases, leaving 9 bases between the germline ends. The CDR3 length is 13 residues. CDR3 loop: CATSGQPPDTQYF. CDR3 coding DNA: TGTGCCACCAGTGGACAGCCCCCAGATACGCAGTATTTT.

This clone has only one observation. The chain employs TRBV6-5 and TRBJ1-5; tentatively, D is TRBD1 (6 bases). Trimming cost V 0 bases and J 0 bases, with 9 bases left between them. The length of the CDR3 is 16 residues. Germline V lookup: CDR1 MNHEY, CDR2 SVGAGI. The CDR3 coding sequence is TGTGCCAGCAGTTACTCGGGACACTATAGCAATCAGCCCCAGCATTTT. As protein: CASSYSGHYSNQPQHF.

The chain couples TRBV3-1 (or the pseudogene TRBV3-2) to TRBJ1-1; maybe TRBD1 (5 bases). The CDR3 runs 14 residues. V gave up 4 bases and J gave up 4 bases, with 13 bases separating them. Germline CDR1 LGHDT, CDR2 YNNKEL (reference sequence). The CDR3 DNA reads TGTGCCAGCAGCCTATCCGGGAGGGGCACTGAAGCTTTCTTT. Protein product: CASSLSGRGTEAFF.